The 28 T cell receptor beta chains presented below share a single source sample, sequenced in a study of T-cell reconstitution after alpha-beta-depleted transplantation in children. Researchers prepared the TCRbeta library using unique molecular identifiers, the study reports. TCRdb independently ran MiXCR on the PCR reads; one entry per CDR3 protein. Of roughly 240,000 distinct CDR3 sequences in the sample, roughly 8.2% are singletons; the top ten hold almost 6.5%. The sample in question was PBMCs, mostly from graft donor cells, obtained 180 days after TCRalphabeta/CD19-depleted stem cell transplant. The receptors stem from a male patient younger than 18 who had a stem cell transplant for acute lymphoblastic leukemia, so the T cells may come from the graft donor.

This clonotype was observed a few times. CDR3 sequence (DNA): TGTGCCAGTAGTATAGTCAGGACAGGACGCTCTGGGGCCAACGTCCTGACTTTC. Protein sequence: CASSIVRTGRSGANVLTF. This chain connects TRBV19 to TRBJ2-6, with TRBD1 identical over 7 bases. V lost 1 base and J lost 0; bases outside the gene matches: 6. The CDR3 is 18 amino acids. Germline-derived CDR1 and CDR2 are LNHDA and SQIVND (reference sequence).

This clonotype was observed many times. V is TRBV18 and J is TRBJ2-2; possible D gene TRBD2, 5 bases. Germline V gene lookup returns CDR1 KGHSH and CDR2 LQKENI. This CDR3 contains 14 residues. V shed 0 bases and J shed 11 bases, with 13 bases lying between them. The CDR3 sequence: CASSPPNWGVELFF. The DNA for the CDR3 is TGTGCCAGCTCACCACCGAACTGGGGAGTTGAGCTGTTTTTT.

Many counts were recorded for this clonotype. This sequence joins TRBV7-9 and TRBJ1-6, with unresolved D. The CDR3 totals 17 residues. V dropped 4 bases and J dropped 0 bases, with 13 bases sitting between them. Germline assignment: CDR1 SEHNR and CDR2 FQNEAQ (reference sequence). The CDR3 nucleotides are TGTGCCAGCAGCTCCTCGACGGGAAGCTCCTATAATTCACCCCTCCACTTT. It yields the protein CASSSSTGSSYNSPLHF.

This clonotype showed up many times. The V and J genes are TRBV28 and TRBJ2-5, with D possibly matching TRBD2 (7 bases). V was shortened by 4 bases and J by 2 bases, with 17 bases between the two germline ends. CDR3 length: 16 residues. Germline V CDR1 and CDR2: MDHEN, SYDVKM. CDR3 residues: CASSSAGARLQETQYF. The CDR3 nucleotides are TGTGCCAGCAGTTCCGCGGGGGCTAGACTTCAAGAGACCCAGTACTTC.

This clonotype showed up many times. The gene calls are TRBV6-2 or TRBV6-3 and TRBJ1-5; D is perhaps TRBD1 (6 bases). The CDR3 runs 15 residues. Germline CDR1 is MNHEY and CDR2 is SVGEGT. V was clipped by 5 bases and J by 3 bases, with 14 bases between them. The CDR3 loop is CASSPDRRSNQPQHF. CDR3 bases: TGTGCCAGCAGTCCGGACAGAAGATCCAATCAGCCCCAGCATTTT.

In this sample, this clonotype turned up many times. The rearrangement uses TRBV27 and TRBJ2-7; D is perhaps TRBD1 (6 bases). V was shortened by 2 bases and J by 0 bases, with 11 bases between the two germline ends. Germline-derived CDR1 and CDR2 are MNHEY and SMNVEV (reference sequence). The length of the CDR3 is 15 residues. CDR3: CASSLRDTNSYEQYF. Here the CDR3 DNA reads TGTGCCAGCAGTTTACGGGACACGAACTCCTACGAGCAGTACTTC.

This clonotype was detected many times. Written as DNA, the CDR3 is TGTGCCAGCAGTTTACCCACGATACCGAACACCGGGGAGCTGTTTTTT. This gives the protein CASSLPTIPNTGELFF. J is TRBJ2-2 and V is TRBV28; D gene unclear. Trimming took 2 bases from V and 0 from J, leaving 10 bases between them. The CDR3 runs to 16 residues. The germline V gene has CDR1 MDHEN and CDR2 SYDVKM.

This clonotype occurred many times. The DNA for the CDR3 is TGCAGTGCTAGAAGAGGTTTCACAGATACGCAGTATTTT. It encodes CSARRGFTDTQYF. The V and J genes are TRBV20-1 and TRBJ2-3; D not certain. The CDR3 loop spans 13 amino acids. Trimming stripped 2 bases from V and 2 bases from J, with 8 bases between. CDR1 DFQATT and CDR2 SNEGSKA come from the germline V gene (reference sequence).

This clonotype was recorded many times. The chain uses TRBV19 and TRBJ1-5, with 10 bases fitting TRBD1. Germline trimming cut 6 bases from V and 7 bases from J; bases unmatched to any gene: 12. Germline values: CDR1 LNHDA, CDR2 SQIVND (reference sequence). This CDR3 has 16 residues. CDR3 DNA: TGTGCCAGTAGCCACCCCCGGACAGGGGGTCTACAGCCCCAGCATTTT. Amino acid sequence: CASSHPRTGGLQPQHF.

This clonotype was seen at least ten times. The V gene is TRBV4-1, the J gene TRBJ1-1; 8 nucleotides agree with TRBD1. Germline CDR1 is MGHRA and CDR2 is YSYEKL. The trim removed 1 base at V and 1 base at J, leaving 2 bases unmatched. CDR3 size: 15 residues. The CDR3 nucleotides are TGCGCCAGCAGCCAAGGGACAGGGTGGAACACTGAAGCTTTCTTT. It specifies CASSQGTGWNTEAFF.

This clonotype was seen repeatedly, ten times or more. For the CDR3, the DNA is TGCGCCAGCAGCTTGGTGAGGACAGATACGCAGTATTTT. It specifies CASSLVRTDTQYF. This chain uses TRBV5-1 with TRBJ2-3, with D unclear. V shed 0 bases and J shed 3 bases, with 5 bases lying between them. This CDR3 region has 13 residues. Germline-derived CDR1 and CDR2 are SGHRS and YFSETQ.

This chain connects TRBV3-1 to TRBJ1-1, with D unclear. V was trimmed by 4 bases and J by 0 bases, leaving 12 bases between them. This CDR3 is 15 amino acids long. Looked up from germline, CDR1 is LGHDT and CDR2 is YNNKEL (reference sequence). CDR3 sequence (DNA): TGTGCCAGCAGCCTTGTATATAGGGTGAACACTGAAGCTTTCTTT. It encodes CASSLVYRVNTEAFF. Combining the CDR3 with reference TRBV3-1 and TRBJ1-1 gives the whole variable domain DTAVSQTPKYLVTQMGNDKSIKCEQNLGHDTMYWYKQDSKKFLKIMFSYNNKELIINETVPNRFSPKSPDKAHLNLHINSLELGDSAVYFCASSLVYRVNTEAFFGQGTRLTVV.

This clonotype occurred many times. The chain links TRBV12-3 or TRBV12-4 to TRBJ2-6, with a weak D call TRBD1 (6 bases). This CDR3 region has 16 residues. V dropped 5 bases and J dropped 0 bases, with 11 bases sitting between them. This chain's CDR3 is CASSPDSPSGANVLTF. DNA of the CDR3: TGTGCCAGCAGTCCGGACAGCCCCTCTGGGGCCAACGTCCTGACTTTC.

This clonotype was counted at least ten times. The J gene is TRBJ1-2, the V gene TRBV19; no reliable D call. Looked up from germline, CDR1 is LNHDA and CDR2 is SQIVND (reference sequence). The CDR3 loop spans 9 amino acids. Trimming stripped 9 bases from V and 5 bases from J, with 4 bases between. The CDR3 nucleotides are TGTGCCAGGTCGTATGGCTACACCTTC. Encoded protein: CARSYGYTF. Supplemented by reference TRBV19 and TRBJ1-2, the full variable domain reads DGGITQSPKYLFRKEGQNVTLSCEQNLNHDAMYWYRQDPGQGLRLIYYSQIVNDFQKGDIAEGYSVSREKKESFPLTVTSAQKNPTAFYLCARSYGYTFGSGTRLTVV.

This clonotype was detected many times. The chain is built from TRBV4-3 and TRBJ1-2, with 8 nucleotides matching TRBD1. Unmatched junction bases numbered 5, after V lost 1 base and J lost 4 bases. Germline CDR1 is LGHNA and CDR2 is YSLEER. This CDR3 is 15 amino acids long. The CDR3 loop is CASSQASGGVYGYTF. CDR3 DNA: TGCGCCAGCAGCCAAGCCTCAGGGGGCGTCTATGGCTACACCTTC.

This clonotype was detected ten times or more. The gene calls are TRBV7-3 and TRBJ2-1, with D hard to call. The CDR3 length is 13 residues. With 5 bases removed from V and 4 bases from J, the gap between germline ends came to 9 bases. CDR1 is SGHTA and CDR2 is FQGTGA in the germline V gene. The CDR3 is CASSPILYNEQFF. The CDR3 region has the DNA TGTGCCAGCAGCCCCATACTGTACAATGAGCAGTTCTTC.

In the case of this clonotype: A much more abundant neighbour one base away suggests this may be a read error. Because it lacks the conserved phenylalanine or tryptophan at the end, this CDR3 is likely a read error. The V gene is TRBV9, the J gene TRBJ2-7, with TRBD1 as a possible D gene (6 bases). The CDR3 sequence is 14 residues long. V was cut by 4 bases and J by 3 bases, with 14 bases left in between. Germline CDR1 and CDR2: SGDLS and YYNGEE. The CDR3 here is CASSPRTDSYEQYI. The CDR3 region has the DNA TGTGCCAGCAGCCCCCGGACAGATAGCTACGAGCAGTACATC.

The sample holds many counts of this clonotype. V and J are TRBV29-1 and TRBJ2-5, with D unresolved. The V end was cut by 4 bases, the J end by 1 base, with 7 bases between. The germline gives CDR1 SQVTM, CDR2 ANQGSEA. The length of the CDR3 is 12 residues. The CDR3 protein is CSVVKAQETQYF. DNA of the CDR3: TGCAGCGTTGTTAAAGCCCAAGAGACCCAGTACTTC.

This clonotype came up many times. The genes are TRBV19 and TRBJ1-5, with D possibly matching TRBD1 (6 bases). This CDR3 comprises 15 residues. V was clipped by 3 bases and J by 0 bases, with 9 bases between them. Per the germline V gene, CDR1 is LNHDA and CDR2 is SQIVND (reference sequence). The CDR3 reads CASSIRGYSNQPQHF. The CDR3 DNA reads as TGTGCCAGTAGTATTAGGGGGTATAGCAATCAGCCCCAGCATTTT.

This clonotype was seen many times. The J gene is TRBJ2-7, the V gene TRBV7-3; either TRBD1 or TRBD2 may fit D (5 bases each). The CDR3 extends over 15 amino acids. V was cut by 0 bases and J by 3 bases, with 12 bases left in between. CDR1 is SGHTA, CDR2 FQGTGA, per germline. The CDR3 nucleotides read TGTGCCAGCAGCTTAACCCCCGGGACCATCTACGAGCAGTACTTC. Its protein is CASSLTPGTIYEQYF.

This clonotype was counted many times. This chain links TRBV20-1 with TRBJ2-3; a possible D gene is TRBD1 (5 bases). Germline V lookup: CDR1 DFQATT, CDR2 SNEGSKA (reference sequence). V was trimmed by 0 bases and J by 1 base, leaving 14 bases between them. The CDR3 has 16 amino acids. The CDR3 DNA reads TGCAGTGCTAGAGATCTCCGGACAATGGGCACAGATACGCAGTATTTT. It specifies CSARDLRTMGTDTQYF.

This clonotype was seen repeatedly, ten times or more. The chain links TRBV7-2 to TRBJ2-1; 8 bases align to TRBD2. Germline V gene lookup returns CDR1 SGHTA and CDR2 FQGNSA. J lost 5 bases, V lost 1 base, and 1 base had no gene match. The CDR3 is made up of 14 amino acids. Written as DNA, the CDR3 is TGTGCCAGCAGCTTAGTAGCGGGAAACAATGAGCAGTTCTTC. Its translation: CASSLVAGNNEQFF.

This clonotype was found many times. The genes are TRBV6-1 and TRBJ1-6, with TRBD1 matching 8 bases. The CDR3 has 16 amino acids. Germline loops: CDR1 MNHNS, CDR2 SASEGT. The J segment lost 2 bases and the V segment lost 6 bases, leaving 6 bases of the junction unmatched. The CDR3 sequence is CASRDREGTYNSPLHF. In DNA form, the CDR3 reads TGTGCCAGCAGGGACAGGGAAGGAACCTATAATTCACCCCTCCACTTT.

V and J are TRBV18 and TRBJ2-7; perhaps TRBD2 as D (6 bases). The CDR3 is 14 residues long. Trimming cost V 6 bases and J 6 bases, with 18 bases left between them. Germline CDR1 KGHSH, CDR2 LQKENI. CDR3 in amino acids: CASSRDEGWSEQYF. CDR3 sequence (DNA): TGTGCCAGCTCGCGGGATGAGGGGTGGAGCGAGCAGTACTTC.

This clonotype occurred many times. The gene calls are TRBV3-1 and TRBJ2-3; D perhaps matches TRBD2 (6 bases). The CDR3 sequence is 19 residues long. The germline V gene has CDR1 LGHDT and CDR2 YNNKEL (reference sequence). The ends were cut back, 0 bases at V and 3 bases at J, with 22 bases in the middle. CDR3 loop: CASSQDTSLQGRGTDTQYF. CDR3 DNA sequence: TGTGCCAGCAGCCAAGACACCAGCCTCCAGGGCCGGGGGACAGATACGCAGTATTTT.

DNA of the CDR3: TGTGCCAGCAGGCGTGGGCGAGACAGGGGGCAGGAGACCCAGTACTTC. This sequence encodes CASRRGRDRGQETQYF. This chain joins TRBV2 and TRBJ2-5; 10 bases are shared with TRBD1. Germline assignment: CDR1 SNHLY and CDR2 FYNNEI. The CDR3 loop spans 16 amino acids. Trimming at V came to 6 bases and at J to 5 bases, leaving 12 bases not matched to a gene. Variable domain in full (rest from reference TRBV2 and TRBJ2-5): EPEVTQTPSHQVTQMGQEVILRCVPISNHLYFYWYRQILGQKVEFLVSFYNNEISEKSEIFDDQFSVERPDGSNFTLKIRSTKLEDSAMYFCASRRGRDRGQETQYFGPGTRLLVL.

This clonotype was recorded many times. The gene calls are TRBV20-1 and TRBJ1-5, with D perhaps matching TRBD1 (6 bases). This CDR3 comprises 15 residues. From germline, CDR1 is DFQATT and CDR2 SNEGSKA (reference sequence). Trimming cost V 3 bases and J 5 bases, with 17 bases left between them. The CDR3 spells CSASGGQLGYQPQHF. CDR3 in DNA: TGCAGTGCTAGTGGGGGACAACTCGGGTATCAGCCCCAGCATTTT.

This clonotype was counted many times. This chain joins TRBV6-1 and TRBJ1-5; perhaps TRBD1 as D (5 bases). CDR1 is MNHNS, CDR2 SASEGT, per germline. Trimming shortened V by 6 bases and J by 2 bases, and 17 bases separated the two germline ends. This CDR3 is built from 16 residues. The CDR3 loop is CASRQTGLLGNQPQHF. The CDR3 DNA is TGTGCCAGCAGGCAAACAGGCCTCCTAGGCAATCAGCCCCAGCATTTT.